The rows below give T cell receptor beta chains drawn from one sample of a study of shared clonotypes between healthy human individuals. Some clones are missing from TCRdb's copy, which holds only in-frame ones; the method was immunoSEQ multiplex PCR. The repertoire holds a few million clones, with over 90% as singletons. The sequencing sample was made of naive CD4+ T cells from PBMCs. The receptors were gathered from a man younger than 35 in good health. Some clones in this sample may be carry-over from other donors' samples. CDR3s include the opening cysteine and the closing phenylalanine or tryptophan. The order of the fields is CDR3 protein, CDR3 DNA, V gene, clone size, D gene, J gene. A D gene is named only where the DNA matches it firmly. The size field is filled for only some rows; it gives once, few, many or a size class.

CDR3 protein: CASSSRYPGGTRSSYNEQFF
CDR3 DNA: TGTGCCAGCAGCTCTAGATACCCGGGAGGGACAAGGAGCTCCTACAATGAGCAGTTCTTC
V gene: TRBV7-8
clone size: -
D gene: TRBD2
J gene: TRBJ2-1

CDR3 protein: CASRATGEETQYF
CDR3 DNA: TGTGCCAGCAGGGCAACAGGGGAAGAGACCCAGTACTTC
V gene: TRBV2
clone size: -
D gene: TRBD1
J gene: TRBJ2-5

CDR3 protein: CASRSAGAFYGYTF
CDR3 DNA: TGTGCCAGCAGGTCGGCAGGGGCCTTCTATGGCTACACCTTC
V gene: TRBV28
clone size: -
D gene: -
J gene: TRBJ1-2

CDR3 protein: CASSLSGGVKWGEQYF
CDR3 DNA: TGTGCCAGCAGCTTGTCCGGTGGCGTCAAATGGGGCGAGCAGTACTTC
V gene: TRBV5-4
clone size: once
D gene: -
J gene: TRBJ2-7

CDR3 protein: CASSSRDRDAGNTIYF
CDR3 DNA: TGTGCCAGCAGCTCTCGCGACAGGGACGCTGGAAACACCATATATTTT
V gene: TRBV5-4
clone size: -
D gene: TRBD1
J gene: TRBJ1-3

CDR3 protein: CAWRTAASTDTQYF
CDR3 DNA: TGTGCCTGGCGGACAGCAGCTAGCACAGATACGCAGTATTTT
V gene: TRBV30
clone size: -
D gene: -
J gene: TRBJ2-3

CDR3 protein: CASSTHREIFDTEAFF
CDR3 DNA: TGTGCCAGCAGCACCCACAGGGAAATTTTTGACACTGAAGCTTTCTTT
V gene: TRBV7-8
clone size: -
D gene: -
J gene: TRBJ1-1

CDR3 protein: CASSPGSSGNTIYF
CDR3 DNA: TGTGCCAGCTCACCGGGGAGCTCTGGAAACACCATATATTTT
V gene: TRBV18
clone size: -
D gene: -
J gene: TRBJ1-3

CDR3 protein: CASSGGTASYNEQFF
CDR3 DNA: TGTGCCAGCAGCGGGGGGACAGCCTCCTACAATGAGCAGTTCTTC
V gene: TRBV9
clone size: once
D gene: TRBD1
J gene: TRBJ2-1

CDR3 protein: CASSYTIPPGNQPQHF
CDR3 DNA: TGTGCCAGCAGTTACACCATCCCCCCGGGCAATCAGCCCCAGCATTTT
V gene: TRBV6-6
clone size: -
D gene: -
J gene: TRBJ1-5

CDR3 protein: CASSSGTSGRSTDTQYF
CDR3 DNA: TGTGCCAGCAGCTCGGGGACTAGCGGGAGGTCAACAGATACGCAGTATTTT
V gene: TRBV5-4
clone size: -
D gene: TRBD2
J gene: TRBJ2-3

CDR3 protein: CASSLADGGRMELFF
CDR3 DNA: TGCGCCAGCAGCTTGGCTGACGGGGGCAGGATGGAACTGTTTTTT
V gene: TRBV5-1
clone size: -
D gene: -
J gene: TRBJ1-4

CDR3 protein: CASRPIAGGRSETQYF
CDR3 DNA: TGTGCCAGCAGACCCATAGCGGGAGGGCGATCAGAGACCCAGTACTTC
V gene: TRBV27
clone size: -
D gene: TRBD2
J gene: TRBJ2-5

CDR3 protein: CAWSVQGAGPQHF
CDR3 DNA: TGTGCCTGGAGTGTACAGGGGGCAGGCCCCCAGCATTTT
V gene: TRBV30
clone size: -
D gene: TRBD1
J gene: TRBJ1-5

CDR3 protein: CASSQSAEAFF
CDR3 DNA: TGTGCCAGCAGTCAATCAGCTGAAGCTTTCTTT
V gene: TRBV28
clone size: -
D gene: -
J gene: TRBJ1-1

CDR3 protein: CASSLGRNTEAFF
CDR3 DNA: TGTGCCAGCAGCTTAGGGCGTAACACTGAAGCTTTCTTT
V gene: TRBV11-2
clone size: -
D gene: -
J gene: TRBJ1-1

CDR3 protein: CAIRDQSYEQYF
CDR3 DNA: TGTGCCATCAGGGACCAATCCTACGAGCAGTACTTC
V gene: TRBV10-3
clone size: -
D gene: -
J gene: TRBJ2-7

CDR3 protein: CSVGHRGDYGYTF
CDR3 DNA: TGCAGCGTTGGTCACAGGGGTGACTATGGCTACACCTTC
V gene: TRBV29-1
clone size: -
D gene: TRBD1
J gene: TRBJ1-2

CDR3 protein: CASSAADRGNEAFF
CDR3 DNA: TGTGCCAGCAGCGCCGCGGACAGGGGGAATGAAGCTTTCTTT
V gene: TRBV11-3
clone size: -
D gene: TRBD1
J gene: TRBJ1-1

CDR3 protein: CASSLVPEGETEAFF
CDR3 DNA: TGTGCCAGCAGCTTAGTCCCCGAAGGCGAAACTGAAGCTTTCTTT
V gene: TRBV7-8
clone size: -
D gene: -
J gene: TRBJ1-1

CDR3 protein: CASSQEGTGGSQPQHF
CDR3 DNA: TGCGCCAGCAGCCAAGAGGGGACAGGGGGAAGTCAGCCCCAGCATTTT
V gene: TRBV4-1
clone size: -
D gene: TRBD1
J gene: TRBJ1-5

CDR3 protein: CASSSDRTAYEQYF
CDR3 DNA: TGTGCCAGCAGTTCCGACAGGACTGCCTACGAGCAGTACTTC
V gene: TRBV28
clone size: -
D gene: -
J gene: TRBJ2-7

CDR3 protein: CASSRQGEGYTF
CDR3 DNA: TGCGCCAGCAGCCGACAGGGGGAAGGCTACACCTTC
V gene: TRBV10-2
clone size: -
D gene: TRBD1
J gene: TRBJ1-2

CDR3 protein: CASSLLLAGGTDTQYF
CDR3 DNA: TGTGCCAGCAGCTTATTGCTAGCGGGAGGCACAGATACGCAGTATTTT
V gene: TRBV7-2
clone size: -
D gene: TRBD2
J gene: TRBJ2-3

CDR3 protein: CASSYGGQTQDQHF
CDR3 DNA: TGTGCCAGCAGTTACGGCGGACAGACCCAGGACCAGCATTTT
V gene: TRBV6-6
clone size: -
D gene: -
J gene: TRBJ1-5

CDR3 protein: CASSLGMGQSVPYEQYF
CDR3 DNA: TGTGCCAGCAGCTTAGGTATGGGACAGTCGGTACCCTACGAGCAGTACTTC
V gene: TRBV7-9
clone size: -
D gene: TRBD1
J gene: TRBJ2-7

CDR3 protein: CASSPDRTTEAFF
CDR3 DNA: TGTGCCAGCAGCCCAGACAGGACCACTGAAGCTTTCTTT
V gene: TRBV7-3
clone size: -
D gene: -
J gene: TRBJ1-1